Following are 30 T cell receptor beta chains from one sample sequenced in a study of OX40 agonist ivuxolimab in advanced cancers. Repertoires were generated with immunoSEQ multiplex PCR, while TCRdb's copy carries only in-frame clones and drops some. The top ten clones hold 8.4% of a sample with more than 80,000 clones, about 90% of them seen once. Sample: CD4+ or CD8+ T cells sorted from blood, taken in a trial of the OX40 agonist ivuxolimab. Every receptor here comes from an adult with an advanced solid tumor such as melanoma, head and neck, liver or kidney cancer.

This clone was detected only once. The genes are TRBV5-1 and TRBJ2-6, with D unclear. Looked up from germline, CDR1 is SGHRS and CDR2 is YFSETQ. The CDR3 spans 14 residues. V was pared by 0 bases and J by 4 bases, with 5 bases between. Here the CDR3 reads CASSLGPGANVLTF. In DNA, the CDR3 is TGCGCCAGCAGCTTGGGTCCCGGGGCCAACGTCCTGACTTTC.

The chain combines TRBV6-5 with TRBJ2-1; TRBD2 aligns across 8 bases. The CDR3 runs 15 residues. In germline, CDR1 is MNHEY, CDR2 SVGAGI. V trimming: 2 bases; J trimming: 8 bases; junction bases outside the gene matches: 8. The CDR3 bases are TGTGCCAGCAGTTACCTCAGCGGGAGTGTCGATGAGCAGTTCTTC. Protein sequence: CASSYLSGSVDEQFF.

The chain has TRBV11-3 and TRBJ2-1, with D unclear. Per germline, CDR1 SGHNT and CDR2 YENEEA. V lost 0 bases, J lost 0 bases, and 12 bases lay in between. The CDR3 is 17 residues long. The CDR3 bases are TGTGCCAGCAGCTTAGATATGATGGTGGGCTCCTACAATGAGCAGTTCTTC. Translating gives CASSLDMMVGSYNEQFF.

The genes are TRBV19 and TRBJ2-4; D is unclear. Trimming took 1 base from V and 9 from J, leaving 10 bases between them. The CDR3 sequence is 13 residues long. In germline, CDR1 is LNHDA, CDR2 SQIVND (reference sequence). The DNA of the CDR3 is TGTGCCAGTAGTATAGTTGGCTTTGGCATTCAGTACTTC. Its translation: CASSIVGFGIQYF.

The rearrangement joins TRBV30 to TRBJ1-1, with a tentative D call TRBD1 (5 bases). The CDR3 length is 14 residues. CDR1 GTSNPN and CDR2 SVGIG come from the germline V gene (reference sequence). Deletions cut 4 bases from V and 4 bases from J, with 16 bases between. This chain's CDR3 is CAWMFEGEGTEAFF. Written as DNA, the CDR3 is TGTGCCTGGATGTTTGAAGGGGAGGGCACTGAAGCTTTCTTT.

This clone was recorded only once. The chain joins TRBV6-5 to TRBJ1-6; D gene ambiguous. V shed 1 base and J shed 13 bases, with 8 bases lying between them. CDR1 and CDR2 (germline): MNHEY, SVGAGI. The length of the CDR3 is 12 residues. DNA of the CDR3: TGTGCCAGCAGTTACTTGGGCCGCCCCCTCCACTTT. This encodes CASSYLGRPLHF.

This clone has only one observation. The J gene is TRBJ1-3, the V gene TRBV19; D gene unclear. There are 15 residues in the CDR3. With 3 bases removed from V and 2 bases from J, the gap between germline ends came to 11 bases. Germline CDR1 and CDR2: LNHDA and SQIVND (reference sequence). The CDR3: CASSIQTSTGNTIYF. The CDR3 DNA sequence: TGTGCCAGTAGTATTCAGACGTCGACTGGAAACACCATATATTTT.

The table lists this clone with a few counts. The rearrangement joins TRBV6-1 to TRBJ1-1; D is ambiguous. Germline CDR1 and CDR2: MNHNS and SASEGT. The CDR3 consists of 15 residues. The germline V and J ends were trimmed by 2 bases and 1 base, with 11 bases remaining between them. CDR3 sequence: CASSEYTGRNTEAFF. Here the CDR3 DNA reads TGTGCCAGCAGTGAATACACCGGAAGGAACACTGAAGCTTTCTTT.

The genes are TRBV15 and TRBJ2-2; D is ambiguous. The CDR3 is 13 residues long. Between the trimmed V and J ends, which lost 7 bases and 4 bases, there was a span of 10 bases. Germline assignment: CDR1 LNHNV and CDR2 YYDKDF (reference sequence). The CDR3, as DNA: TGTGCCACCACTCGTGGTTTCACCGGGGAGCTGTTTTTT. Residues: CATTRGFTGELFF.

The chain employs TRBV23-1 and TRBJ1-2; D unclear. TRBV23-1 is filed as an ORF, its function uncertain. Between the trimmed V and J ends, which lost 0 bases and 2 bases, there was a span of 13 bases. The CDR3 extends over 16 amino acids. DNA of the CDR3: TGCGCCAGCAGTCAATCGAGGCAACTAAAAAACTATGGCTACACCTTC. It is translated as CASSQSRQLKNYGYTF.

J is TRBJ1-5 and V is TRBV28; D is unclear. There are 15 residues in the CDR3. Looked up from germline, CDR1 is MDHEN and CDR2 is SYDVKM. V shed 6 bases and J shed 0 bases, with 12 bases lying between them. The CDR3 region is CASRPRRDSNQPQHF. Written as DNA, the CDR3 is TGTGCCAGCAGGCCCCGACGAGATAGCAATCAGCCCCAGCATTTT.

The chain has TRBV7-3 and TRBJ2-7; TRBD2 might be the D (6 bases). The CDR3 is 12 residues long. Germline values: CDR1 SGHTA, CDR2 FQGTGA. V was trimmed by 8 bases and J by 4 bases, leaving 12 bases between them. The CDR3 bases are TGTGCCAGCGCGGGGTACTTTTACGAGCAGTACGTC. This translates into CASAGYFYEQYV.

The CDR3: CASSLKANYGYTF. Here the CDR3 DNA reads TGTGCCAGCAGCCTGAAAGCTAACTATGGCTACACCTTC. V and J are TRBV7-8 and TRBJ1-2; D unresolved. This CDR3 spans 13 amino acids. The V end was cut by 5 bases, the J end by 0 bases, with 7 bases between. Germline CDR1 is SGHVS and CDR2 is FQNEAQ.

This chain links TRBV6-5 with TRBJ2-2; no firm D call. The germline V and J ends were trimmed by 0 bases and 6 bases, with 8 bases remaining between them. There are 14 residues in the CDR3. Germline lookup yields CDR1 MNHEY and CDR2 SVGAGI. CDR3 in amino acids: CASSYSPRAGELFF. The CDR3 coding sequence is TGTGCCAGCAGTTACTCTCCCAGAGCCGGGGAGCTGTTTTTT.

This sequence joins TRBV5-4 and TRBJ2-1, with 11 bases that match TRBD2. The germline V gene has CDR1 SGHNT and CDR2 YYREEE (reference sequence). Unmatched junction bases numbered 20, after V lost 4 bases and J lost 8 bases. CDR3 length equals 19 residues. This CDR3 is CASSHTSGGPLWLLDEQFF. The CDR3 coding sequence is TGTGCCAGCAGCCATACTAGCGGGGGACCCCTTTGGCTTTTGGATGAGCAGTTCTTC.

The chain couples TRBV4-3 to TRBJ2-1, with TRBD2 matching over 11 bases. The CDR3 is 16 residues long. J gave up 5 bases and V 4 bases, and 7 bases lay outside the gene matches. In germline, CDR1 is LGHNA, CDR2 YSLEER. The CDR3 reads CASSRNLAGGNNEQFF. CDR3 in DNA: TGCGCCAGCAGCCGCAACCTAGCGGGGGGAAACAATGAGCAGTTCTTC.

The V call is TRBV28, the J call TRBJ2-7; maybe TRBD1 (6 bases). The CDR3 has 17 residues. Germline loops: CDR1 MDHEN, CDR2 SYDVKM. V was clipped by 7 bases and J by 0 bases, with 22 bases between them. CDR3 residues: CASTLGHLDAYSYEQYF. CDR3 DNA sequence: TGTGCCAGCACCCTGGGACACCTGGACGCCTACTCCTACGAGCAGTACTTC.

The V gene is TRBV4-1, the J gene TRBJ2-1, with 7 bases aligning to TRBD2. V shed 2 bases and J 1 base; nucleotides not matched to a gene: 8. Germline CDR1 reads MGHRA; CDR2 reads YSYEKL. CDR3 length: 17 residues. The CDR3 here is CASSQYVAGPSYNEQFF. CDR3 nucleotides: TGCGCCAGCAGCCAATACGTAGCGGGCCCTTCCTACAATGAGCAGTTCTTC.

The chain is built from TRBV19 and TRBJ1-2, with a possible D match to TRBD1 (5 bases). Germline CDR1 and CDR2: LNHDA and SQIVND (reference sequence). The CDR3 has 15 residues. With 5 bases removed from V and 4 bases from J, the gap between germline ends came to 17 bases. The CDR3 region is CASSFDRGPFYGYTF. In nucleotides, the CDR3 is TGTGCCAGTAGTTTTGATAGGGGTCCGTTCTATGGCTACACCTTC.

This chain's CDR3 is CASSAEVAGVSGELFF. The CDR3 DNA follows: TGTGCCAGCAGTGCCGAGGTGGCGGGAGTATCCGGGGAGCTGTTTTTT. V is TRBV6-6 and J is TRBJ2-2, with 7 bases identical to TRBD2. This CDR3 contains 16 residues. Germline V CDR1 and CDR2: MNHNY, SVGAGI (reference sequence). J lost 6 bases, V lost 5 bases, and 12 bases had no gene match.

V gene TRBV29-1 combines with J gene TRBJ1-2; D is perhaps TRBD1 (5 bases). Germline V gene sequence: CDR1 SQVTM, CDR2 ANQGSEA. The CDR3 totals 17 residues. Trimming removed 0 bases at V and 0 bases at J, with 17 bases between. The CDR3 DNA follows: TGCAGCGTTGAAGATCTCGGTATCGGGACTGCTAACTATGGCTACACCTTC. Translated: CSVEDLGIGTANYGYTF.

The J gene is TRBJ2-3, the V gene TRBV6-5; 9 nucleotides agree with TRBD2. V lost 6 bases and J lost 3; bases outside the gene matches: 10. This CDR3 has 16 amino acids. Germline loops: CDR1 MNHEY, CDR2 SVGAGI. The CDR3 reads CASSYQRLAATDTQYF. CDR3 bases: TGTGCCAGCAGCTACCAGCGACTAGCGGCGACAGATACGCAGTATTTT.

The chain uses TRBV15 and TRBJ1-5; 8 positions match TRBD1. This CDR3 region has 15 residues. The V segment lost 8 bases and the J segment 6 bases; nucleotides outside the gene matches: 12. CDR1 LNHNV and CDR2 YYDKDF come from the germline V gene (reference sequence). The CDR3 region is CATDPTGVSGQPQHF. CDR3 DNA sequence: TGTGCCACCGACCCGACAGGGGTAAGTGGTCAGCCCCAGCATTTT.

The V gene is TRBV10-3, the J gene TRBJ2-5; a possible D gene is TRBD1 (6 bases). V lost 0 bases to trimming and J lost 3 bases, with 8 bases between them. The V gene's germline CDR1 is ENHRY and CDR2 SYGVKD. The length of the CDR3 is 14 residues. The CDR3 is CAISESGGKETQYF. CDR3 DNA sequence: TGTGCCATCAGTGAGTCAGGGGGAAAAGAGACCCAGTACTTC.

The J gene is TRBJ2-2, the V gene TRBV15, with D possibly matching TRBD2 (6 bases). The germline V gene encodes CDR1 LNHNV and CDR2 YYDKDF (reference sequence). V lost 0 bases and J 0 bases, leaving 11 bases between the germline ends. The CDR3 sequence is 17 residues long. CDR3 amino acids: CATSRDHPGANTGELFF. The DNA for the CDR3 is TGTGCCACCAGCAGAGATCATCCGGGGGCGAACACCGGGGAGCTGTTTTTT.

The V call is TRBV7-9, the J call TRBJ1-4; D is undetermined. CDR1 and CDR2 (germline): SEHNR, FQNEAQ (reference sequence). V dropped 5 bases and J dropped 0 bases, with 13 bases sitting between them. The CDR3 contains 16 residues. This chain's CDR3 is CASSPIRRATNEKLFF. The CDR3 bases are TGTGCCAGCAGCCCCATCCGGCGGGCAACTAATGAAAAACTGTTTTTT.

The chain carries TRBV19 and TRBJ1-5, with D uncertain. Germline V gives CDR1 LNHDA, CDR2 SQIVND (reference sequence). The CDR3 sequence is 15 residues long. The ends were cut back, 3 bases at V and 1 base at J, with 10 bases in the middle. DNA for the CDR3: TGTGCCAGTAGTATTGGATACCTAAGCAATCAGCCCCAGCATTTT. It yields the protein CASSIGYLSNQPQHF.

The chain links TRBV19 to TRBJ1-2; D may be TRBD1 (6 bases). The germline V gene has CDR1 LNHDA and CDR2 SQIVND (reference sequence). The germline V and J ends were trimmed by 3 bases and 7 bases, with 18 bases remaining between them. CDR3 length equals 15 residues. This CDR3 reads CASSIRDTRIGGYTF. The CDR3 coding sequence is TGTGCCAGTAGTATCCGGGACACGAGGATTGGTGGCTACACCTTC.

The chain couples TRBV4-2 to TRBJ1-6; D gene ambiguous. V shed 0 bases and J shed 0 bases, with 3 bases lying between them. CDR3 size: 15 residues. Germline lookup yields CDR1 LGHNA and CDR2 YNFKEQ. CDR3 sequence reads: CASSQESSYNSPLHF. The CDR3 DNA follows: TGTGCCAGCAGCCAAGAGAGCTCCTATAATTCACCCCTCCACTTT.

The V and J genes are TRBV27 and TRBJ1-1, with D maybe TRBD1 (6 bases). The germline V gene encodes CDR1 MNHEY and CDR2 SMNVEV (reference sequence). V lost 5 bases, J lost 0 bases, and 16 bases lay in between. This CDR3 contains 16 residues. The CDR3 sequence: CASSTRQDGLNTEAFF. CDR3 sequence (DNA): TGTGCCAGCAGTACCAGACAGGACGGGTTGAACACTGAAGCTTTCTTT.